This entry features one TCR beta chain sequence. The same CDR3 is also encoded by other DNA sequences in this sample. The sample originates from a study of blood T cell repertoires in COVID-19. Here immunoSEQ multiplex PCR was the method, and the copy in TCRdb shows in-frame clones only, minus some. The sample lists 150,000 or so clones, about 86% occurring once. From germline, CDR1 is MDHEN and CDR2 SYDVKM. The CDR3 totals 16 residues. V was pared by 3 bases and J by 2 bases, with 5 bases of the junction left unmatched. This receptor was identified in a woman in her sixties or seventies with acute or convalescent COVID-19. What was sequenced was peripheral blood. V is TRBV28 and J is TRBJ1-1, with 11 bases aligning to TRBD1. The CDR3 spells CASSLRTGGLNTEAFF. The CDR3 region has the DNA TGTGCCAGCAGTTTGAGGACAGGGGGCCTTAACACTGAAGCTTTCTTT.